These 25 T cell receptor beta chains came from one sample sequenced in a study of blood T cell repertoires in COVID-19. Assay: immunoSEQ multiplex PCR; the TCRdb copy retains only in-frame clones and omits some. In the table there are some 51,000 clones, approximately 90% of which are singletons. Source material: peripheral blood. These TCRs come from a man over 45 with acute or convalescent COVID-19.

This clone showed up just once. The chain carries TRBV28 and TRBJ2-7; D is possibly TRBD2 (5 bases). Trimming pared 2 bases from V and 3 bases from J, leaving 17 bases between. This CDR3 comprises 16 residues. CDR1 MDHEN and CDR2 SYDVKM come from the germline V gene. CDR3 sequence reads: CASSLRETNYYYEQYF. CDR3 in DNA: TGTGCCAGCAGTTTAAGGGAGACAAATTATTACTACGAGCAGTACTTC. The variable domain in full, completed from reference TRBV28 and TRBJ2-7, reads DVKVTQSSRYLVKRTGEKVFLECVQDMDHENMFWYRQDPGLGLRLIYFSYDVKMKEKGDIPEGYSVSREKKERFSLILESASTNQTSMYLCASSLRETNYYYEQYFGPGTRLTVT.

V is TRBV11-2 and J is TRBJ2-3, with 7 bases matching TRBD1. The CDR3 covers 16 residues. With 4 bases clipped from V and 1 base from J, the junction kept 8 bases outside the gene matches. Looked up from germline, CDR1 is SGHAT and CDR2 is FQNNGV. CDR3 amino acids: CASSSPSGQRTDTQYF. In DNA, the CDR3 is TGTGCCAGCAGCTCCCCCTCGGGACAGCGCACAGATACGCAGTATTTT.

The CDR3 sequence: CASSPLAGSSYEQYF. Here the CDR3 DNA reads TGCGCCAGCAGCCCCTTAGCGGGGTCCTCCTACGAGCAGTACTTC. V and J are TRBV5-1 and TRBJ2-7, with 8 bases aligning to TRBD2. This CDR3 has 15 residues. The germline V gene has CDR1 SGHRS and CDR2 YFSETQ. The V segment lost 4 bases and the J segment 0 bases; nucleotides outside the gene matches: 6.

This chain connects TRBV30 to TRBJ2-7, with 7 nucleotides matching TRBD2. Germline CDR1 and CDR2: GTSNPN and SVGIG (reference sequence). V was pared by 0 bases and J by 4 bases, with 3 bases of the junction left unmatched. This CDR3 contains 13 residues. CDR3 DNA sequence: TGTGCCTGGAGTGTGGGGGGGAGGTACGAGCAGTACTTC. This encodes CAWSVGGRYEQYF.

This clone turned up a few times. The V and J genes are TRBV24-1 and TRBJ2-2, with a tentative D call TRBD1 (6 bases). The CDR3 totals 15 residues. From germline, CDR1 is KGHDR and CDR2 SFDVKD. The V end was cut by 3 bases, the J end by 3 bases, with 10 bases between. The CDR3: CATSDRDIYTGELFF. Here the CDR3 DNA reads TGTGCCACCAGTGATCGGGACATCTACACCGGGGAGCTGTTTTTT.

The rearrangement uses TRBV19 and TRBJ1-5; D ambiguous. V was clipped by 7 bases and J by 12 bases, with 16 bases between them. Germline loops: CDR1 LNHDA, CDR2 SQIVND (reference sequence). There are 12 residues in the CDR3. The CDR3 region has the DNA TGTGCCAGTACGGGTAATGTAGGCGGCCAGCATTTT. Its protein is CASTGNVGGQHF.

The V call is TRBV19, the J call TRBJ1-4, with 7 bases lining up with TRBD1. The junction had 4 bases not matched to a gene; V was cut back by 2 bases and J by 4 bases. In germline, CDR1 is LNHDA, CDR2 SQIVND (reference sequence). The CDR3 runs to 15 residues. CDR3 sequence: CASSIRQGSNEKLFF. The CDR3 DNA reads as TGTGCCAGTAGTATACGACAGGGTAGTAATGAAAAACTGTTTTTT.

The rearrangement links TRBV10-2 to TRBJ2-7; 8 bases agree with TRBD1. With 6 bases clipped from V and 4 bases from J, the junction kept 8 bases outside the gene matches. The CDR3 extends over 14 amino acids. The V gene's germline CDR1 is WSHSY and CDR2 SAAADI. CDR3 residues: CASSTRTGMYEQYF. The CDR3 DNA reads as TGCGCCAGCAGCACCCGGACAGGGATGTACGAGCAGTACTTC.

V usage is TRBV19 and J usage is TRBJ2-1, with unresolved D. Germline assignment: CDR1 LNHDA and CDR2 SQIVND (reference sequence). This CDR3 comprises 11 residues. V lost 2 bases and J 7 bases, leaving 3 bases between the germline ends. CDR3 region: CASSIQNEQFF. The CDR3 nucleotides are TGTGCCAGTAGTATACAGAATGAGCAGTTCTTC.

The chain carries TRBV7-2 and TRBJ1-1, with no clear D. The germline CDR1 and CDR2 sequences are SGHTA and FQGNSA. This CDR3 has 15 residues. Trimming pared 1 base from V and 4 bases from J, leaving 13 bases between. The CDR3 nucleotides read TGTGCCAGCAGCTTAGGACTTAAGGTGGGCACTGAAGCTTTCTTT. Translation: CASSLGLKVGTEAFF. The full variable domain, with the rest looked up from reference TRBV7-2 and TRBJ1-1, is GAGVSQSPSNKVTEKGKDVELRCDPISGHTALYWYRQSLGQGLEFLIYFQGNSAPDKSGLPSDRFSAERTGGSVSTLTIQRTQQEDSAVYLCASSLGLKVGTEAFFGQGTRLTVV.

V is TRBV14 and J is TRBJ2-2, with D tentatively TRBD1 (5 bases). This CDR3 is 16 amino acids long. Trimming took 1 base from V and 3 from J, leaving 12 bases between them. The germline V gene has CDR1 SGHDN and CDR2 FVKESK. The CDR3 DNA reads TGTGCCAGCAGCCAAGCGATAGGGGCTTACACCGGGGAGCTGTTTTTT. Protein product: CASSQAIGAYTGELFF.

The chain couples TRBV7-2 to TRBJ2-7; D possibly corresponds to TRBD2 (5 bases). Germline loops: CDR1 SGHTA, CDR2 FQGNSA. Trimming pared 1 base from V and 4 bases from J, leaving 14 bases between. The CDR3 length is 15 residues. CDR3 region: CASSLVPGGGYEQYF. The CDR3 coding sequence is TGTGCCAGCAGCTTAGTACCAGGCGGCGGGTACGAGCAGTACTTC. Full variable domain (outside the CDR3, taken from reference TRBV7-2 and TRBJ2-7): GAGVSQSPSNKVTEKGKDVELRCDPISGHTALYWYRQSLGQGLEFLIYFQGNSAPDKSGLPSDRFSAERTGGSVSTLTIQRTQQEDSAVYLCASSLVPGGGYEQYFGPGTRLTVT.

This chain uses TRBV4-1 with TRBJ2-5; tentatively, D is TRBD2 (5 bases). The CDR3 runs to 18 residues. Germline V gene sequence: CDR1 MGHRA, CDR2 YSYEKL. The V gene lost 1 base and the J gene lost 1 base, with 19 bases spanning the gap. DNA of the CDR3: TGCGCCAGCAGCCAAGTGAACATGGTTGGACTGGGCCAAGAGACCCAGTACTTC. Protein product: CASSQVNMVGLGQETQYF.

A remark on this clone: Different DNA sequences within this sample yield the same CDR3. The chain joins TRBV29-1 to TRBJ2-3; TRBD1 matches 8 bases. V trimming: 4 bases; J trimming: 2 bases; junction bases outside the gene matches: 5. The CDR3 has 14 residues. The germline V gene encodes CDR1 SQVTM and CDR2 ANQGSEA. DNA of the CDR3: TGCAGCGTTGGGACAGGGTTATTCACAGATACGCAGTATTTT. Amino acid sequence: CSVGTGLFTDTQYF.

The genes are TRBV4-2 and TRBJ2-3, with 10 bases that match TRBD2. The CDR3 spans 18 residues. The germline V gene has CDR1 LGHNA and CDR2 YNFKEQ. V shed 2 bases and J 0 bases; nucleotides not matched to a gene: 8. The CDR3 reads CASSQKSERGGSTDTQYF. The DNA of the CDR3 is TGTGCCAGCAGCCAAAAGTCTGAGCGGGGGGGTAGCACAGATACGCAGTATTTT.

CDR3 in DNA: TGCAGCGTGAAAAGACAGCGGGGAGAGACCCAGTACTTC. It translates to CSVKRQRGETQYF. The chain recombines TRBV29-1 with TRBJ2-5; 7 bases are shared with TRBD2. This CDR3 is built from 13 residues. Germline values: CDR1 SQVTM, CDR2 ANQGSEA. Trimming cost V 6 bases and J 4 bases; bases outside gene matches: 8.

This chain links TRBV9 with TRBJ1-2; D gene uncertain. The V and J ends lost 3 bases and 4 bases respectively, with 16 bases between them. The CDR3 covers 15 residues. CDR1 and CDR2 from the germline V gene are SGDLS and YYNGEE. CDR3 residues: CASSDSSLEGYGYTF. For the CDR3, the DNA is TGTGCCAGCAGCGACTCCTCGCTTGAGGGCTATGGCTACACCTTC.

V gene TRBV7-3 combines with J gene TRBJ1-1; possible D gene TRBD1, 6 bases. This CDR3 has 16 amino acids. The germline V gene has CDR1 SGHTA and CDR2 FQGTGA. V lost 4 bases, J lost 6 bases, and 21 bases lay in between. CDR3 region: CASSSRDIQRGAEAFF. The CDR3 DNA reads TGTGCCAGCAGCTCAAGGGACATTCAACGGGGCGCTGAAGCTTTCTTT.

The V gene is TRBV2, the J gene TRBJ2-3; D perhaps matches TRBD1 (6 bases). With 6 bases removed from V and 3 bases from J, the gap between germline ends came to 16 bases. The CDR3 consists of 15 residues. CDR1 and CDR2 (germline): SNHLY, FYNNEI. This chain's CDR3 is CASREGELSTDTQYF. CDR3 coding DNA: TGTGCCAGCAGAGAGGGGGAGTTGAGTACAGATACGCAGTATTTT.

The chain employs TRBV24-1 and TRBJ2-1; possibly TRBD2 for D (6 bases). Per the germline V gene, CDR1 is KGHDR and CDR2 is SFDVKD. This CDR3 is built from 18 residues. V dropped 2 bases and J dropped 0 bases, with 16 bases sitting between them. CDR3 loop: CATSDSGIGTSSYNEQFF. The CDR3 bases are TGTGCCACCAGTGATTCCGGAATCGGGACTTCCTCCTACAATGAGCAGTTCTTC.

The chain carries TRBV2 and TRBJ1-2; possible D gene TRBD1, 6 bases. Trimming cost V 2 bases and J 0 bases, with 13 bases left between them. From germline, CDR1 is SNHLY and CDR2 FYNNEI. The CDR3 has 16 residues. Here the CDR3 reads CASSEYGQSSNYGYTF. DNA of the CDR3: TGTGCCAGCAGTGAATACGGACAGTCATCTAACTATGGCTACACCTTC. Combining the CDR3 with reference TRBV2 and TRBJ1-2 gives the whole variable domain EPEVTQTPSHQVTQMGQEVILRCVPISNHLYFYWYRQILGQKVEFLVSFYNNEISEKSEIFDDQFSVERPDGSNFTLKIRSTKLEDSAMYFCASSEYGQSSNYGYTFGSGTRLTVV.

This chain links TRBV3-1 (or the pseudogene TRBV3-2) with TRBJ1-1; D possibly corresponds to TRBD1 (6 bases). This CDR3 contains 14 residues. Trimming left V 2 bases short and J 1 base short, with 8 bases between. CDR1 and CDR2 (germline): LGHDT, YNNKEL (reference sequence). The CDR3 coding sequence is TGTGCCAGCAGCCAACTACAGGGGAACACTGAAGCTTTCTTT. Translated, it gives CASSQLQGNTEAFF.

This sequence joins TRBV7-2 and TRBJ1-3; D is unresolved. CDR1 and CDR2 from the germline V gene are SGHTA and FQGNSA. The CDR3 has 17 amino acids. V dropped 0 bases and J dropped 2 bases, with 14 bases sitting between them. In nucleotides, the CDR3 is TGTGCCAGCAGCTTAGCACCCCGGGGAGCGACTGGAAACACCATATATTTT. Protein sequence: CASSLAPRGATGNTIYF. The whole variable domain, remainder taken from reference TRBV7-2 and TRBJ1-3, is GAGVSQSPSNKVTEKGKDVELRCDPISGHTALYWYRQSLGQGLEFLIYFQGNSAPDKSGLPSDRFSAERTGGSVSTLTIQRTQQEDSAVYLCASSLAPRGATGNTIYFGEGSWLTVV.

J is TRBJ2-1 and V is TRBV5-1, with TRBD2 matching over 8 bases. CDR1 is SGHRS and CDR2 is YFSETQ in the germline V gene. The J segment lost 8 bases and the V segment lost 4 bases, leaving 11 bases of the junction unmatched. This CDR3 has 15 amino acids. DNA of the CDR3: TGCGCCAGCAGCAGAAACCCGGGGGGGCCGGATGAGCAGTTCTTC. This codes for CASSRNPGGPDEQFF.

V usage is TRBV23-1 and J usage is TRBJ1-1; 7 bases line up with TRBD1. TRBV23-1 is labeled an ORF, and its function is uncertain. The CDR3 sequence is 14 residues long. The V segment lost 7 bases and the J segment 5 bases; nucleotides outside the gene matches: 10. CDR3 nucleotides: TGCGCCAGCACCCCAGGGGGACGGGGTACTGAAGCTTTCTTT. Translated, it gives CASTPGGRGTEAFF.